The present T cell receptor beta chain was sequenced within a study of cytomegalovirus exposure and HLA in healthy donors. Study results and caveats: Later analysis suggested most CMV-associated TCR beta chains were HLA-restricted. Later on, an analysis showed TCR association rates differing by HLA locus, with DRB1 the most and HLA-C the fewest.

V lost 5 bases to trimming and J lost 6 bases; unmatched junction nucleotides: 10. The CDR3 extends over 14 amino acids. The germline V gene has CDR1 MGHDK and CDR2 SYGVNS. PCR amplification relied on 60 Vbeta primers (plus 13 Jbeta primers). TCRdb keeps only in-frame clones here, not all; method: immunoSEQ multiplex PCR. Of tens of thousands of clones in the sample, 81% are singletons; the top ten hold roughly 1.2%. A note on this clone: Its antigen is undetermined. The same CDR3 can be traced to other DNA sequences in this sample.

This TCR was sampled from a girl aged 2 to 10 in good health and CMV-seropositive. The chain carries TRBV25-1 and TRBJ2-7; 7 nucleotides agree with TRBD1. Sequencing input: PBMCs. CDR3 sequence (DNA): TGTGCCAGCAGTAGGGACAGAGTTGTCTCCGAGCAGTACTTC. Amino acids: CASSRDRVVSEQYF.